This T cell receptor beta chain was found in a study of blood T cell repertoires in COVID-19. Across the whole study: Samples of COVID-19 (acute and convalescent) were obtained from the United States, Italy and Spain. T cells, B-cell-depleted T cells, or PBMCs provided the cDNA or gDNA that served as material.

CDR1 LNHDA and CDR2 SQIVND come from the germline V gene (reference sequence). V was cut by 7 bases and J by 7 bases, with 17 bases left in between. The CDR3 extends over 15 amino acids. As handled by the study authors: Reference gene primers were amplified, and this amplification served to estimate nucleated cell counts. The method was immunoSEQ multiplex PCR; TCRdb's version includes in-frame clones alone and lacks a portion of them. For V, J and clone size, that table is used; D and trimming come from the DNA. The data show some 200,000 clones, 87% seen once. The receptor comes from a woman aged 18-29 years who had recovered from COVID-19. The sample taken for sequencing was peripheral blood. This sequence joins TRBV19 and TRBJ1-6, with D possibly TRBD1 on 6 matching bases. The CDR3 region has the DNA TGTGCCAGTACCGGGGGGCGCGGAGACAATTCACCCCTCCACTTT. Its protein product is CASTGGRGDNSPLHF.